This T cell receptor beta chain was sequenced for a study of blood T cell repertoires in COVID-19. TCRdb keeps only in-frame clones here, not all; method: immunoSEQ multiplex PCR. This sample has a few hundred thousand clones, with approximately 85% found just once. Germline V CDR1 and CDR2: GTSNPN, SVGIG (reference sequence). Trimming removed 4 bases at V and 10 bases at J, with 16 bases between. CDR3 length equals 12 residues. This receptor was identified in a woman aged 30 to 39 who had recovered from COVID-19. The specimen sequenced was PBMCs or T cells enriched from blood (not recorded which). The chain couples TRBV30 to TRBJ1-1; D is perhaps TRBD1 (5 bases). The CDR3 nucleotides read TGTGCCTGGATATCATCAGGGACTAGAGCTTTCTTT. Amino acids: CAWISSGTRAFF.